The 8 T cell receptor beta chains given below trace back to one sample, sequenced in a study of blood T cell repertoires in COVID-19. Libraries were prepared by immunoSEQ multiplex PCR; TCRdb keeps only in-frame clonotypes and omits some of them. This sample has about 180,000 clones, with 75% to 90% found just once. What was sequenced was peripheral blood. These receptors originate from a woman between 40 and 50 years old with COVID-19, enrolled during active disease.

There are a few counts of this clone. CDR3 nucleotide sequence: TGTGCCAGCAGCTCGCTGAGACAGGGGGGGAATGAGCAGTTCTTC. Its protein is CASSSLRQGGNEQFF. This chain links TRBV11-2 with TRBJ2-1; TRBD1 matches 9 bases. This CDR3 is built from 15 residues. With V trimmed by 4 bases and J by 7 bases, 8 bases remained unmatched. CDR1 and CDR2 from the germline V gene are SGHAT and FQNNGV.

The V call is TRBV12-5, the J call TRBJ2-7; D perhaps matches TRBD1 (6 bases). Germline V gene lookup returns CDR1 LGHNT and CDR2 FRNRAP. This CDR3 has 14 residues. Deletions cut 5 bases from V and 2 bases from J, with 13 bases between. CDR3 DNA sequence: TGTGCTAGTGGTCTCGACAGGCCTCCCTACGAGCAGTACTTC. This codes for CASGLDRPPYEQYF.

V is TRBV19 and J is TRBJ1-2; 9 bases are a match to TRBD1. The CDR3 has 16 amino acids. CDR1 and CDR2 from the germline V gene are LNHDA and SQIVND (reference sequence). J lost 4 bases, V lost 5 bases, and 11 bases had no gene match. CDR3 sequence (DNA): TGTGCCAGTAGTGACGGGACAGGGCTATTCGGCTATGGCTACACCTTC. It yields the protein CASSDGTGLFGYGYTF.

The rearrangement uses TRBV5-1 and TRBJ2-2; tentatively, D is TRBD1 (5 bases). The CDR3 extends over 15 amino acids. Germline V gene data show CDR1 as SGHRS and CDR2 as YFSETQ. The V and J ends lost 4 bases and 4 bases respectively, with 14 bases between them. In nucleotides, the CDR3 is TGCGCCAGCAGCCTCACACAGGTCCCCACCGGGGAGCTGTTTTTT. It codes for CASSLTQVPTGELFF.

The genes are TRBV12-3 or TRBV12-4 and TRBJ1-2; D is ambiguous. The germline V and J ends were trimmed by 5 bases and 8 bases, with 12 bases remaining between them. The CDR3 sequence is 12 residues long. This CDR3 reads CASSPQSWGYTF. In DNA form, the CDR3 reads TGTGCCAGCAGTCCCCAAAGCTGGGGCTACACCTTC.

The chain employs TRBV5-8 and TRBJ2-7; tentative D call: TRBD1 (6 bases). The CDR3 sequence is 13 residues long. Germline values: CDR1 SGHTS, CDR2 YDEGEE. Deletions cut 0 bases from V and 4 bases from J, with 8 bases between. CDR3 residues: CASSLGTVYEQYF. CDR3 in DNA: TGTGCCAGCAGCTTGGGGACAGTTTACGAGCAGTACTTC.

The chain carries TRBV11-2 and TRBJ1-5; possibly TRBD1 for D (6 bases). The CDR3 consists of 14 residues. V was cut by 5 bases and J by 7 bases, with 15 bases left in between. Per the germline V gene, CDR1 is SGHAT and CDR2 is FQNNGV. DNA of the CDR3: TGTGCCAGCAGCCTAGGGGGGGGATACCAGCCCCAGCATTTT. Residues: CASSLGGGYQPQHF. Together with reference TRBV11-2 and TRBJ1-5, the CDR3 gives the full variable domain: EAGVAQSPRYKIIEKRQSVAFWCNPISGHATLYWYQQILGQGPKLLIQFQNNGVVDDSQLPKDRFSAERLKGVDSTLKIQPAKLEDSAVYLCASSLGGGYQPQHFGDGTRLSIL.

This chain connects TRBV2 to TRBJ1-5; 7 bases map to TRBD1. With 7 bases clipped from V and 4 bases from J, the junction kept 13 bases outside the gene matches. The CDR3 extends over 16 amino acids. Per germline, CDR1 SNHLY and CDR2 FYNNEI. CDR3: CASKLQSGTDNQPQHF. The DNA for the CDR3 is TGTGCCAGCAAACTCCAATCCGGGACAGATAATCAGCCCCAGCATTTT.